This T cell receptor (beta chain) came from a study of human T cells and chemical hapten exposure (dated by TCRdb to the early 2020s). In the study overall: For sensitization, 2% DPC in acetone was applied to a 2 cm by 2 cm area of upper inner arm skin. Weekly therapeutic DPC doses were additionally applied to the scalp of patients throughout the approximately 25-week study period. Patch tests used Finn chambers with 0.01% DPC on the upper back, scored after 6 days by International Contact Dermatitis Research Group standards. The patient cohort, mostly female, included alopecia areata with under or over 50% scalp involvement, alopecia totalis and alopecia universalis. Libraries were pooled for sequencing, and variation in per-sample TCR yields was attributed mainly to small differences in library volumes within the pool. The study tracked peripheral blood TCR repertoire changes in vivo during primary and secondary sensitization to the hapten diphenylcyclopropenone (DPC) in alopecia patients. Patient blood was sampled pre-sensitization (week 0) and at 2, 6 and about 24 weeks after DPC sensitization. About 30 alopecia patients provided blood for TCR sequencing at one to four time points (pre-sensitization, 2, 6 and 24 weeks).

This clonotype was seen only a few times. Its antigen specificity is not known. Base qualities are not at hand, and no much larger clone is one base apart. What the time point label conveys for this sample: pre-sensitization, week 0. The treatment or condition tag for this specimen amounts to: therapeutic diphenylcyclopropenone sensitization with weekly scalp DPC. At each patch-test visit, blood was drawn before the patch test was applied. Eligible patients were aged 18 to 70, diagnosed with alopecia, deemed suitable for DPC therapy, and excluded if pregnant. Total RNA was extracted from unfractionated whole blood collected in Tempus Blood RNA tubes. Receptors were amplified or captured by RACE. TCRdb names NextSeq 500 as the instrument used. Library preparation attached unique molecular identifiers to individual cDNA molecules for quantitative, reproducible TCR counting. From each blood RNA sample, both TCR alpha and TCR beta chains were sequenced. Per the authors' processing: The median number of TCRs per sample was over 95,000, ranging from roughly 23,224 to 700,000. V, J and CDR3 annotation of the TCR reads was carried out using the Decombinator software suite. For PS versus PT1 abundance plots, all samples were subsampled to the same number of TCRs (28,000). Expanded TCRs were defined as absent before sensitization and observed at least eight times at the 2-week time point. TCRdb reworked the public reads: Q25 trimming with fastp, MiXCR clone assembly, productive beta chains retained. Here each entry gathers all rows of one CDR3 protein and keeps the most common genes and DNA. What appears here as the V and J calls and clone size reflects TCRdb's work, not the paper's. The sample yields more than 300,000 distinct CDR3 sequences; about 5.1% were counted once. Of the sample, 2.5% to 3% falls within the top ten clones.

Including the terminal cysteine and phenylalanine, the CDR3 comprises 13 residues. CDR3 DNA only is kept here, 39 bases in frame from base 1. V loses 10 bases at its end and J loses 4 bases; junction bases beyond the gene matches: 7. In the germline V gene (reference sequence), CDR1 corresponds to LNHDA and CDR2 to SQIVND. Overall study outcomes, separate from this receptor: Alopecia, a presumed autoimmune disease, was present in all patients, so the immune response of the patients might differ from that of healthy individuals. The number of TCRs above 1 in 1000 frequency did not change with DPC sensitization; there was no evidence of global repertoire structure alterations. Significantly more large CDR3 similarity clusters were formed by expanded TCRs than by pre-sensitization or healthy control sets, consistent with antigen-driven responses. Repeated subsampling changed both the strength of the expansion versus patch-test correlation and the threshold at which the correlation became significant. A positive correlation was found between the number of PT1 expanded TCRs and patch test score, with significance reached at thresholds 8, 16 and 32 but not 4.

Recombination linked TRBV19 to TRBJ2-3; 8 bases in the middle match TRBD2. The sequence was collected from a woman in her fifties or sixties with alopecia areata. Some clones in this sample may be carry-over from other donors' samples. Sequenced here: whole blood, sampled in connection with sensitization to the hapten diphenylcyclopropenone (DPC). The DNA sequence reads TGTGCCACCACCGCGGGAGGTGCAGATACGCAGTATTTT. It translates to CATTAGGADTQYF.